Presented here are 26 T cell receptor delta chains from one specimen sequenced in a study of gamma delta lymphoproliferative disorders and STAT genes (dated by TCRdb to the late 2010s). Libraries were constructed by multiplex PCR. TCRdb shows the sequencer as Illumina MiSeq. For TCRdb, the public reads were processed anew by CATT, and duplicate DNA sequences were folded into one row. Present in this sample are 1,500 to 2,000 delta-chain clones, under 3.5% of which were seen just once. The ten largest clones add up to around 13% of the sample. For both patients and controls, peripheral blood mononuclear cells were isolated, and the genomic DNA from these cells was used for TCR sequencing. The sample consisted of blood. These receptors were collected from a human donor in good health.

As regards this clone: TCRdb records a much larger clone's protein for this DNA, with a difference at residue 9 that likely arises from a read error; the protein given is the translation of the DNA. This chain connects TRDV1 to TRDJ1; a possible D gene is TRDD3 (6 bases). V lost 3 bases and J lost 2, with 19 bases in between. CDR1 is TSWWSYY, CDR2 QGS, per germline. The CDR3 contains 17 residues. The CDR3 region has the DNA TGTGCTCTTGGGGAGCCGCTGGGGAATGCAATAACCGATAAACTCATCTTT. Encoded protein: CALGEPLGNAITDKLIF.

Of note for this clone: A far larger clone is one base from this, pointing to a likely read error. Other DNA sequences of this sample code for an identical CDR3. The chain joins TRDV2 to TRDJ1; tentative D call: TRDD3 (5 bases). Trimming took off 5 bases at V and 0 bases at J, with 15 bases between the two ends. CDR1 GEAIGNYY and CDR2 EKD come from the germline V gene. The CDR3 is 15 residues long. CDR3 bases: TGTGCCTGTGTACCCTTGGGGAAGTACACCGATAAACTCATCTTT. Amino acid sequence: CACVPLGKYTDKLIF.

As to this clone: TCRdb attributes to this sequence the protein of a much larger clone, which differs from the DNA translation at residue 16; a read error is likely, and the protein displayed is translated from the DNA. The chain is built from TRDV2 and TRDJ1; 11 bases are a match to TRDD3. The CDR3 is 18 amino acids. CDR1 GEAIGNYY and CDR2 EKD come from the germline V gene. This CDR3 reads CACDTFGLGDTPGDKPIF. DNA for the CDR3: TGTGCCTGTGACACGTTTGGTTTGGGGGATACGCCGGGGGATAAACCCATCTTT.

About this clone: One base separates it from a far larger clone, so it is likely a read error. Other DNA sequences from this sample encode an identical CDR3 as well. The CDR3 loop reads CACDSVLGEIDKLIF. CDR3 DNA: TGTGCCTGTGACTCTGTACTAGGGGAAATCGATAAACTCATCTTT. This chain uses TRDV2 with TRDJ1; possibly TRDD1 or TRDD3 for D (5 bases each). Trimming pared 3 bases from V and 4 bases from J, leaving 17 bases between. The germline CDR1 and CDR2 sequences are GEAIGNYY and EKD. CDR3 size: 15 residues.

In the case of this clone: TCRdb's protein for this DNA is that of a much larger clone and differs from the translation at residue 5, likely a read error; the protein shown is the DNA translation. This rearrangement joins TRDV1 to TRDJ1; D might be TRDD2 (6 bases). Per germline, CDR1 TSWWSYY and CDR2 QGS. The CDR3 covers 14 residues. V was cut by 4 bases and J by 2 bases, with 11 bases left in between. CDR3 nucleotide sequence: TGTGCTCTTGGGGTTCTACTTCCTACCGATAAACTCATCTTT. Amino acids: CALGVLLPTDKLIF.

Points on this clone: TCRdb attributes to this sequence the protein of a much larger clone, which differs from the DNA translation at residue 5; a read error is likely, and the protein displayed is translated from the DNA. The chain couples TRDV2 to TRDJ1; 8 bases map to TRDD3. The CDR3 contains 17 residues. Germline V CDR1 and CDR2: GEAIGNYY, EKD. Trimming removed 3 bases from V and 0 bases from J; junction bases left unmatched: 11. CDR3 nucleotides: TGTGCCTGTGACGCTGGTCCACTGGGGGCGTACACCGATAAACTCATCTTT. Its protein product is CACDAGPLGAYTDKLIF.

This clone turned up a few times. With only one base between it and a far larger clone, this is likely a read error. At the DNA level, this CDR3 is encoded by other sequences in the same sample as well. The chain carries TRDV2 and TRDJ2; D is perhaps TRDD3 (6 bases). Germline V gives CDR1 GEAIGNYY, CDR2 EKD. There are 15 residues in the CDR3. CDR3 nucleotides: TGTGCTTGTGACACCGGACTGGGATTGACAGCACAACTCTTCTTT. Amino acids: CACDTGLGLTAQLFF.

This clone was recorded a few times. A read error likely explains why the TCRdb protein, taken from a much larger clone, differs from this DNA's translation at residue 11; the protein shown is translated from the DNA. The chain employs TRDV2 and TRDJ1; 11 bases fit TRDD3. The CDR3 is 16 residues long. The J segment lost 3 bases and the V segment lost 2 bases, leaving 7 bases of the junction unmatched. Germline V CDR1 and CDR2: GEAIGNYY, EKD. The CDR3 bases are TGTGCCTGTGACATTCTACTGGGGGATAACGCCGATAAACTCATCTTT. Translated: CACDILLGDNADKLIF.

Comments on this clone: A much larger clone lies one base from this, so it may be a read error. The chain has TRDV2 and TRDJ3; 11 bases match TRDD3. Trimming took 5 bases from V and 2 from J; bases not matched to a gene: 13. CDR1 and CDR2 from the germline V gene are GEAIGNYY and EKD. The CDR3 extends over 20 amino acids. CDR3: CACGTVLGDKGPWDTRQMFF. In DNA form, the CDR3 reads TGTGCCTGTGGCACGGTACTGGGGGATAAAGGACCCTGGGACACCCGACAGATGTTTTTC.

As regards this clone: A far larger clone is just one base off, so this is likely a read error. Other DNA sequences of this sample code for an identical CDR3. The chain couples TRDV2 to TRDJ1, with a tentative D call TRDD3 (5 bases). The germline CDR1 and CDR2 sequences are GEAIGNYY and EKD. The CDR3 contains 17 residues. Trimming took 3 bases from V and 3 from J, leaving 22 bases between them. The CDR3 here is CACDSLLGDTVSDKLIF. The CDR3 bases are TGTGCCTGTGACTCCTTGCTGGGAGATACAGTGTCCGATAAACTCATCTTT.

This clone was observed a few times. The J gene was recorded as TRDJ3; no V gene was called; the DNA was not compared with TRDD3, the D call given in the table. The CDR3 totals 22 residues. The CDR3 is CASLCPEGSWGGEDGDTRQMFF. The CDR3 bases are TGTGCTTCATTGTGCCCGGAGGGATCCTGGGGGGGGGAGGACGGGGACACCCGACAGATGTTTTTC.

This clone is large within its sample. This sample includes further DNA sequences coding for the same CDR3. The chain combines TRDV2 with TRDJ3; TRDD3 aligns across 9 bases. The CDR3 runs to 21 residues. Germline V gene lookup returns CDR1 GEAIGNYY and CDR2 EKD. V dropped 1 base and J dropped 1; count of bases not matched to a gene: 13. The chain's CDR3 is CACDTLLGEGQASWDTRQMFF. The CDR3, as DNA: TGTGCCTGTGACACACTACTGGGGGAAGGACAGGCTTCCTGGGACACCCGACAGATGTTTTTC.

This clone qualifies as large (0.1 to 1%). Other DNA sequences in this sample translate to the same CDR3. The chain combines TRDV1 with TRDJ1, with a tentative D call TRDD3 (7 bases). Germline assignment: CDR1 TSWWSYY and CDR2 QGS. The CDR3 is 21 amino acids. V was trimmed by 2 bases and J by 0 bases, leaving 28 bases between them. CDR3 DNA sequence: TGTGCTCTTGGGGAAGATCCTACTAGGGGGATGGAGGAGGCGTACACCGATAAACTCATCTTT. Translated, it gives CALGEDPTRGMEEAYTDKLIF.

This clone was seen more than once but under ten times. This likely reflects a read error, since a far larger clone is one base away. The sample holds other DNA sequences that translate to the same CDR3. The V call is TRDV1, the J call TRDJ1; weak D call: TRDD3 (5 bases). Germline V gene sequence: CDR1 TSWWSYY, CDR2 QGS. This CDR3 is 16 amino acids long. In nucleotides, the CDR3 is TGTGCTCTTTTCACGAGAGGGGGGCCTTGGACCGACAAACTCATCTTT. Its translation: CALFTRGGPWTDKLIF.

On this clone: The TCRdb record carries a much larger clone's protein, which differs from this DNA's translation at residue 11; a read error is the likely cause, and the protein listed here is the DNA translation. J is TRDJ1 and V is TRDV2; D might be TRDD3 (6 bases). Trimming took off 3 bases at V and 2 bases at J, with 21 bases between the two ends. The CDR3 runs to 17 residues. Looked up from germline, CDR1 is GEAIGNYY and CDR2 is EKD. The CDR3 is CACDGLGTTGRTDKLIF. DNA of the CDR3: TGTGCCTGTGACGGATTGGGGACTACTGGGAGGACCGATAAACTCATCTTT.

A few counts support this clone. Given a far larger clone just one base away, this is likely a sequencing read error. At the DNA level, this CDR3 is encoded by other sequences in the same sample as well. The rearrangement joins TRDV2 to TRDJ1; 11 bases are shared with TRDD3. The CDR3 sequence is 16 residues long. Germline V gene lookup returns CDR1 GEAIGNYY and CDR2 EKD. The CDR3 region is CACDILLGDNTDKLIF. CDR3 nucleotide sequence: TGCGCCTGTGACATTCTACTGGGGGATAACACCGATAAACTCATCTTT.

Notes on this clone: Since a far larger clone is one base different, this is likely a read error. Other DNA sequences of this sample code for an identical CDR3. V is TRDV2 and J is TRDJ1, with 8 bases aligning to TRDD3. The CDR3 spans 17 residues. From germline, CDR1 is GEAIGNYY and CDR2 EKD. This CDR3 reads CACDTGPLGAYTDKLIF. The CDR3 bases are TGTGCCTGCGACACTGGTCCACTGGGGGCGTACACCGATAAACTCATCTTT.

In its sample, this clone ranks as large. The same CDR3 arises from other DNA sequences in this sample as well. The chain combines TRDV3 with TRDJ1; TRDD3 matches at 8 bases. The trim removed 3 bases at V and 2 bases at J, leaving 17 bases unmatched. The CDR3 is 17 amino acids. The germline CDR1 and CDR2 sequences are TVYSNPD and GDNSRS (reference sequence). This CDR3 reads CAFRGGITANSTDKLIF. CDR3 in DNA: TGTGCCTTCCGAGGGGGGATAACGGCCAATAGTACCGATAAACTCATCTTT.

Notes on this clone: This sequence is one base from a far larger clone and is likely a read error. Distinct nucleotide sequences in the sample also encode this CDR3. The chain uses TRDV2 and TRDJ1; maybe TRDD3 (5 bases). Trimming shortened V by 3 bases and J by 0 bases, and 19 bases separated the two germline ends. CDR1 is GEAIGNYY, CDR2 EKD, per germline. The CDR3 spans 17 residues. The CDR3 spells CACDSLVDTAYTDKLIF. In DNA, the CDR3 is TGTGCCTGTGACTCACTGGTCGACACGGCGTACACCGATAAACTCATCTTT.

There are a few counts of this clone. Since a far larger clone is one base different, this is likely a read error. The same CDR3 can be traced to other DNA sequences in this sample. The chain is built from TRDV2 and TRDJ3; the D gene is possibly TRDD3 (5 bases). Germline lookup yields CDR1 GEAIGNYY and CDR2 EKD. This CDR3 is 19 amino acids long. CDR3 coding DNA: TGTGCCTGTGACACAATCTCCCGGTCCACCTCCTGGGACACCAGACAGATGTTTTTC. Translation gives CACDTISRSTSWDTRQMFF.

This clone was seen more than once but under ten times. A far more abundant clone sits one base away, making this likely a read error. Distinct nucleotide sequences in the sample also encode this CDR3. The CDR3 loop reads CALASDRTGGYRLANTDKLIF. CDR3 sequence (DNA): TGTGCTCTTGCCTCTGATCGTACTGGGGGATACCGCCTAGCTAACACCGATAAACTCATCTTT. The chain carries TRDV1 and TRDJ1; TRDD3 agrees at 12 bases. J gave up 0 bases and V 7 bases, and 21 bases lay outside the gene matches. The V gene's germline CDR1 is TSWWSYY and CDR2 QGS. The CDR3 has 21 residues.

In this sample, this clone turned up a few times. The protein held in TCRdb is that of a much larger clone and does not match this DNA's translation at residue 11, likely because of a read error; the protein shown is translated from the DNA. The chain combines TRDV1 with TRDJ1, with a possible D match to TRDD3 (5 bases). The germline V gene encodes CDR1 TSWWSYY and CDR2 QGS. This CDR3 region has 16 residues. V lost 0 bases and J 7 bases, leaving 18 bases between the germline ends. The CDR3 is CALGELCLVWAIKLIF. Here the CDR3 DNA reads TGTGCTCTTGGGGAACTTTGTCTTGTCTGGGCCATTAAACTCATCTTT.

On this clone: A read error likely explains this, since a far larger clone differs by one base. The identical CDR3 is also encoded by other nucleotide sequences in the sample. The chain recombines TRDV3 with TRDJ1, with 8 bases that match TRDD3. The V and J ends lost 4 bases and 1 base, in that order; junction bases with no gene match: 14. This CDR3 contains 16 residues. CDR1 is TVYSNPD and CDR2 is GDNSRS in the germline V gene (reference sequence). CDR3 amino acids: CASRGYWGYCTDKLIF. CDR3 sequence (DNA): TGTGCCTCCCGCGGGTACTGGGGATACTGCACCGATAAACTCATCTTT.

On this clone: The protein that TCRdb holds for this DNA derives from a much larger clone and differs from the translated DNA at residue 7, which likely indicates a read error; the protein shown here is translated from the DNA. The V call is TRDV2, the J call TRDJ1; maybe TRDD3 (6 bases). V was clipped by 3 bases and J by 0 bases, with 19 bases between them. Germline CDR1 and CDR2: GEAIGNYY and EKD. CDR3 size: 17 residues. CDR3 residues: CACDSLGDTAYTDKLIF. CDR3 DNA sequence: TGTGCCTGTGACTCACTGGGCGACACAGCGTACACCGATAAACTCATCTTT.

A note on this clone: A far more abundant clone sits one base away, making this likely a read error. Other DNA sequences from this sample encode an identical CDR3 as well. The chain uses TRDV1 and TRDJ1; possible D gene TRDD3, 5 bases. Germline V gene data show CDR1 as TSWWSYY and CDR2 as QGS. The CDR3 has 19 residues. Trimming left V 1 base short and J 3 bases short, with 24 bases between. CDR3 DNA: TGTGCTCTTGGGGAACCAACAGGATGGGCCTGGGTTGGTGCCGATAAACTCATCTTT. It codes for CALGEPTGWAWVGADKLIF.

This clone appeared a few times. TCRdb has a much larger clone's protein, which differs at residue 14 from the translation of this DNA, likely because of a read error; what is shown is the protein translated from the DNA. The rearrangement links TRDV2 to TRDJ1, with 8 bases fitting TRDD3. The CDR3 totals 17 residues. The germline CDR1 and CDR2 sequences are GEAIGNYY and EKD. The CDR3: CACDTGPLGAYTDILIF. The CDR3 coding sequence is TGTGCCTGTGACACTGGTCCACTGGGGGCGTACACCGATATACTCATCTTT.